This T cell receptor (beta chain) originates from a study of T cell repertoires in cytomegalovirus infection. Looking at the study overall: Public TCR beta signatures were indicative of both CMV infection and a matching HLA type.

One entry per CDR3 protein, called by TCRdb with MiXCR from the reads. The sample yields 150,000 to 200,000 distinct CDR3 sequences, about 30% seen once. The CDR3 runs 14 residues. Germline assignment: CDR1 SGHTA and CDR2 FQGNSA. On this clonotype: It may be a read error: a sequence one base away is much more abundant.

This TCR derives from a human donor in good health (CMV status not recorded). Some clones in this sample may be carry-over from other donors' samples. The sequenced sample was PBMCs. The chain uses TRBV7-2 and TRBJ1-4, with 7 bases fitting TRBD1. The CDR3 is CDSSLDRATEKLFF. The CDR3 DNA reads as TGTGACAGCAGTTTAGACAGGGCCACTGAAAAACTGTTTTTT.